This T cell receptor (beta chain) was sequenced during a study of human T cells and chemical hapten exposure. Study-level background: Patches that contained 0.01% DPC were applied to the upper back and read at 6 days.

Individual cDNA molecules in this library carried unique molecular identifiers. MiXCR was run by TCRdb on the RACE reads, yielding one entry per CDR3 protein. The sample has a few hundred thousand distinct CDR3 sequences, approximately 8% seen once. Trimming left V 0 bases short and J 0 bases short, with 8 bases between. The length of the CDR3 is 15 residues. From germline, CDR1 is LGHDT and CDR2 YNNKEL (reference sequence). Time point: pre-sensitization, week 0. Described treatment: therapeutic diphenylcyclopropenone sensitization with weekly scalp DPC. The sequencing here drew on whole blood, taken in connection with sensitization to the hapten diphenylcyclopropenone (DPC). This TCR derives from a man between 18 and 35 years old with alopecia areata. Some clones in this sample may be carry-over from other donors' samples. The chain carries TRBV3-1 and TRBJ1-1, with unresolved D. CDR3 sequence reads: CASSQDRRMNTEAFF. The CDR3 DNA follows: TGTGCCAGCAGCCAAGATCGCCGAATGAACACTGAAGCTTTCTTT.